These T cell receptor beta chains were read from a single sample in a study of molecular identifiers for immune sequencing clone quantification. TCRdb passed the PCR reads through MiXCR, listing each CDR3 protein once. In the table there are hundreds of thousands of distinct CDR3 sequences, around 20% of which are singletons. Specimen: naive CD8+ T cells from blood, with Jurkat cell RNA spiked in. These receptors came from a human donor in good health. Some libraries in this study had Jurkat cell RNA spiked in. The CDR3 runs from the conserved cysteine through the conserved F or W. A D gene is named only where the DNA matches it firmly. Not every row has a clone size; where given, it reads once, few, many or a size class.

CDR3: CASSLVRGRWDTQYF
DNA: TGTGCCAGCAGCTTAGTTCGCGGGAGATGGGATACGCAGTATTTT
V: TRBV7-9
size: many
D: TRBD2
length: 15
J: TRBJ2-3

CDR3: CASSPGRGVIQPQHF
DNA: TGTGCCAGCAGTCCAGGGCGAGGGGTTATTCAGCCCCAGCATTTT
V: TRBV27
size: NA
D: NA
length: 15
J: TRBJ1-5

CDR3: CASSSTYPPSGSLSGANVLTF
DNA: TGTGCCAGCAGCTCAACCTATCCCCCTAGCGGGAGCCTATCTGGGGCCAACGTCCTGACTTTC
V: TRBV7-9
size: many
D: TRBD2
length: 21
J: TRBJ2-6

CDR3: CASSFPIGLGGNEQYF
DNA: TGTGCCAGCAGCTTCCCCATAGGATTGGGGGGTAACGAGCAGTACTTC
V: TRBV7-6
size: many
D: NA
length: 16
J: TRBJ2-7

CDR3: CASTGGIAGVHGELFF
DNA: TGTGCCAGCACCGGGGGAATAGCGGGAGTTCATGGGGAGCTGTTTTTT
V: TRBV12-3/TRBV12-4
size: NA
D: TRBD2
length: 16
J: TRBJ2-2

CDR3: CASSQDTGTSGYEQHF
DNA: TGCGCCAGCAGCCAGGACACCGGGACTAGCGGCTACGAGCAGCACTTC
V: TRBV4-3
size: NA
D: TRBD2
length: 16
J: TRBJ2-7

CDR3: CASTLQGKLAGAFWGTDTQYF
DNA: TGTGCCAGCACTCTCCAGGGTAAACTAGCGGGAGCATTTTGGGGCACAGATACGCAGTATTTT
V: TRBV7-8
size: many
D: TRBD2
length: 21
J: TRBJ2-3

CDR3: CASRPTGVEQYF
DNA: TGTGCCAGCAGGCCAACAGGGGTCGAGCAGTACTTC
V: TRBV6-2/TRBV6-3
size: NA
D: TRBD1
length: 12
J: TRBJ2-7

CDR3: CASSQLRYEQYF
DNA: TGCGCCAGCAGCCAGTTGAGGTACGAGCAGTACTTC
V: TRBV4-3
size: many
D: NA
length: 12
J: TRBJ2-7

CDR3: CASSSGQDYEKLFF
DNA: TGTGCCAGCAGCTCGGGACAGGATTATGAAAAACTGTTTTTT
V: TRBV9
size: NA
D: TRBD1
length: 14
J: TRBJ1-4

CDR3: CASRTTSGAYEQYF
DNA: TGTGCCAGTAGAACTACTAGCGGAGCCTACGAGCAGTACTTC
V: TRBV19
size: NA
D: TRBD2
length: 14
J: TRBJ2-7

CDR3: CAWSLAGVSDEQFF
DNA: TGTGCCTGGAGTTTAGCGGGGGTCTCGGATGAGCAGTTCTTC
V: TRBV30
size: NA
D: TRBD2
length: 14
J: TRBJ2-1

CDR3: CSVWADTQYF
DNA: TGCAGCGTCTGGGCGGATACGCAGTATTTT
V: TRBV29-1
size: many
D: NA
length: 10
J: TRBJ2-3

CDR3: CASSGSAGGSDTQYF
DNA: TGTGCCAGTAGTGGCTCGGCGGGGGGCTCAGATACGCAGTATTTT
V: TRBV19
size: NA
D: TRBD2
length: 15
J: TRBJ2-3

CDR3: CASLNEGTPNHYGYTF
DNA: TGTGCCAGTCTCAATGAGGGGACACCCAACCACTATGGCTACACCTTC
V: TRBV19
size: few
D: NA
length: 16
J: TRBJ1-2

CDR3: CASSLPGPLDQPQHF
DNA: TGTGCCAGCTCACTCCCAGGACCGCTTGACCAGCCCCAGCATTTT
V: TRBV18
size: NA
D: NA
length: 15
J: TRBJ1-5

CDR3: CASSLDWGYNEQFF
DNA: TGCGCCAGCAGCCTGGACTGGGGGTACAATGAGCAGTTCTTC
V: TRBV5-1
size: few
D: NA
length: 14
J: TRBJ2-1

CDR3: CSARPRDRVIEQYF
DNA: TGCAGTGCTAGACCCCGGGACAGGGTCATCGAGCAGTACTTC
V: TRBV20-1
size: many
D: TRBD1
length: 14
J: TRBJ2-7

CDR3: CAWSVGVGTDTQYF
DNA: TGTGCCTGGAGTGTAGGGGTGGGCACAGATACGCAGTATTTT
V: TRBV30
size: many
D: NA
length: 14
J: TRBJ2-3